Here is one TCR beta chain with its context. This clone was counted a single time. Its antigen is unknown. A junction end diverges from the germline sequence, so it may reflect a read error. Samples from volunteer blood donors who had recovered from COVID-19 were contributed by a second Seattle source. Whole blood was collected in K2EDTA tubes by collaborating institutions according to the institutions' own protocols. For TCRbeta analysis, collaborators shipped samples as frozen whole blood, isolated PBMCs, or DNA extracted from either of those sample types. This entry comes from a study of blood T cell repertoires in COVID-19 (dated by TCRdb to 2020 to 2022). Turning to the overall study: Samples covering the acute and convalescent phases of COVID-19 were provided by collaborators in the United States, Italy and Spain. The prospective study material was composed of cDNA or gDNA derived from T cells, B-cell-depleted T cells, or PBMCs. Deeply sampled blood TCRbeta repertoires from subjects exposed to, actively infected with, or recovered from COVID-19 were included in the dataset. The repertoires were released in a freely available public database intended as a resource for research on the immune response to SARS-CoV-2. The samples were drawn from the first 160 participants of the ongoing ImmuneRACE study and from 1,254 subjects provided by 6 global collaborators. A de-identified subject ID, COVID-19 status, age in years and sex were almost always included in the sample metadata. HLA class I and class II types, where available, came from metadata supplied by the sample provider rather than from assay-based typing. What the authors observed across the whole study: The amount of clinical and demographic metadata varied by source and participant and was provided uncurated.

TCRbeta CDR3 regions were amplified from genomic DNA using the immunoSEQ Assay, a bias-controlled multiplex PCR. Per the authors' processing: The number of nucleated cells in each sample was estimated from the amplification of reference gene primers within the assay. To quantify the absolute abundance of each unique TCRbeta CDR3 rearrangement, sequence reads were collapsed and filtered. For each sample, productive Simpson clonality was calculated as the square root of Simpson's diversity index across productive rearrangements. TCRdb re-hosts the immuneACCESS table, in-frame sequences only. Its copies lack some clones; in the studies checked, an unresolved V gene accounts for under half of them, and the cause for the rest is not known. The V and J calls and the clone size are those of that table, but D and trimming were determined from the DNA. Across this sample there are about 260,000 clones, with roughly nine tenths seen only once. Over 4% of the sample comes from the top ten.

The cysteine opens and the phenylalanine closes a CDR3 of 18 amino acids. The DNA shown is the 54-base CDR3, in frame from base 1. CDR1 and CDR2, per the germline V gene, are SGDLS and YYNGEE. The rearranged chain carries TRBV9 and TRBJ2-2, and perhaps TRBD2 as D gene, on 6 matching bases. This TCR came from a man in his fifties or sixties who had recovered from COVID-19. The sequencing sample was made of peripheral blood. CDR3 reads: CASTVAPSLGLTPGELFF. The DNA sequence is as follows: TGTGCCAGCACCGTAGCCCCATCTTTGGGACTTACCCCCGGGGAGCTGTTTTTT.